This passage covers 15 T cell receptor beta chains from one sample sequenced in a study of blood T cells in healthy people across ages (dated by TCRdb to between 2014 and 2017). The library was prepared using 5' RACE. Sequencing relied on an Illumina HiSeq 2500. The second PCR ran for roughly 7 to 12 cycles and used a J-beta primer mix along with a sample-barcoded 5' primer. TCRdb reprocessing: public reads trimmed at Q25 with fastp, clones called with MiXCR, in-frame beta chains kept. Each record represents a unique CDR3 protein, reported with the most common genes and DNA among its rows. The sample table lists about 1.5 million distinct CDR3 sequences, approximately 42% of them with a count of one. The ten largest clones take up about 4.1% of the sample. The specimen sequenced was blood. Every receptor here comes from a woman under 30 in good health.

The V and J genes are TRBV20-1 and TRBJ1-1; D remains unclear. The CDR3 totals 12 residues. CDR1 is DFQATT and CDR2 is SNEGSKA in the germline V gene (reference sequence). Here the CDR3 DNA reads TGCAGCCTATCTCCGGGAACCGGTGAAGCTTTCTTT. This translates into CSLSPGTGEAFF.

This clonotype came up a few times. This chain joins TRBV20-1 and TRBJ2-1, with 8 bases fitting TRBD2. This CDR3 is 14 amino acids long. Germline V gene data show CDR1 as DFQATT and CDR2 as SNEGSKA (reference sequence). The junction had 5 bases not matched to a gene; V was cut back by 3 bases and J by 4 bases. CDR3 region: CSASSSGAYNEQFF. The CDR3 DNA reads TGCAGTGCTAGCAGTAGCGGGGCTTACAATGAGCAGTTCTTC.

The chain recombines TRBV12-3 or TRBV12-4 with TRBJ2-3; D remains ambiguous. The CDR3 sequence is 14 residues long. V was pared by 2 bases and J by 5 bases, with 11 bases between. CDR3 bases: TGTGCCAGCAGTTTAATCGGGTCTTTAGATACGCAGTATTTT. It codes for CASSLIGSLDTQYF.

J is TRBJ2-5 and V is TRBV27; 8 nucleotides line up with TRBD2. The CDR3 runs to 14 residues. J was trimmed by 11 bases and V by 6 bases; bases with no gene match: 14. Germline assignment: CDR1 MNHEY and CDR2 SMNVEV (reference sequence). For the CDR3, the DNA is TGTGCCAGCAGCCCCGGGACTAGGTCAATTGAGCAGTACTTC. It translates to CASSPGTRSIEQYF.

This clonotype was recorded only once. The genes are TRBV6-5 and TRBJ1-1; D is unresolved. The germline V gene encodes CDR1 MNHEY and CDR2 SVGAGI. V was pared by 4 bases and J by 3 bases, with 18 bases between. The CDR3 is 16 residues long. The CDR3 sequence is CASSFPPVEEDTEAFF. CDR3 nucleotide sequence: TGTGCCAGCAGTTTCCCCCCCGTGGAGGAGGACACTGAAGCTTTCTTT.

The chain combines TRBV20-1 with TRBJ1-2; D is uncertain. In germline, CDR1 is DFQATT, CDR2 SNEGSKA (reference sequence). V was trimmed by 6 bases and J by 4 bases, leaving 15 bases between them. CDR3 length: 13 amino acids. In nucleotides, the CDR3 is TGCAGTGCCCATGTACCGGAGTTCTATGGCTACACCTTC. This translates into CSAHVPEFYGYTF.

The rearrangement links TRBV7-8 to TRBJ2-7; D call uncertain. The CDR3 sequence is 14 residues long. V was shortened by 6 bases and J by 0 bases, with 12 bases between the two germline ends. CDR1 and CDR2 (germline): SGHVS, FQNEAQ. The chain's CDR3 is CASRSSGPSYEQYF. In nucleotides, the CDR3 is TGTGCCAGCAGATCCTCCGGCCCCTCCTACGAGCAGTACTTC.

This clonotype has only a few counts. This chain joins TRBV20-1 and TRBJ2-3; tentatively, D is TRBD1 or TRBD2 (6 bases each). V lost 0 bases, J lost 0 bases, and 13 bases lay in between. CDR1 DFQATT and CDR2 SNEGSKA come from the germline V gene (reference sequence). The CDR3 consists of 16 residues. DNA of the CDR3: TGCAGTGCTAGAGATTCACGGGGGCGGAGCACAGATACGCAGTATTTT. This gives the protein CSARDSRGRSTDTQYF.

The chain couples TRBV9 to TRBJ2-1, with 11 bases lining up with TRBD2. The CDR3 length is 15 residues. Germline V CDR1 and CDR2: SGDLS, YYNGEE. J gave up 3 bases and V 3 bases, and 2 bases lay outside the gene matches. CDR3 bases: TGTGCCAGCAGCGCACTAGCGGGGGACTACAATGAGCAGTTCTTC. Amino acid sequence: CASSALAGDYNEQFF.

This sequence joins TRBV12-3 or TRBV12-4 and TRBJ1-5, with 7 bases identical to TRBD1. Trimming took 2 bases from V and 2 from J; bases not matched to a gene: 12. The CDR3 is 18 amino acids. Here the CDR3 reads CASSLRVTGARGNQPQHF. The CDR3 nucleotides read TGTGCCAGCAGTTTACGAGTTACAGGGGCCAGGGGCAATCAGCCCCAGCATTTT.

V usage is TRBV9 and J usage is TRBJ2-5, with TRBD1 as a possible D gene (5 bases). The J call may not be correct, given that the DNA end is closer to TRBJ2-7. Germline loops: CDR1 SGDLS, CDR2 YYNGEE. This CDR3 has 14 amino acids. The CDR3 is CASSVAVQGYEQYF. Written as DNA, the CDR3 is TGTGCCAGCAGCGTAGCTGTGCAGGGTTACGAGCAGTACTTC.

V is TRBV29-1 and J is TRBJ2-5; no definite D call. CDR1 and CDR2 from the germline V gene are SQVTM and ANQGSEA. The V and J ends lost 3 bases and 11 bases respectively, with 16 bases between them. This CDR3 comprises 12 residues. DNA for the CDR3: TGCAGCGTTGATGGCGCCGGTTATGAGCAGTACTTC. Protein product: CSVDGAGYEQYF.

Here the CDR3 DNA reads TGCAGCGTTGAGGGGCTCCTAGCGAGAGAGACCCAGTACTTC. Protein product: CSVEGLLARETQYF. This chain joins TRBV29-1 and TRBJ2-5, with a tentative D call TRBD2 (6 bases). Germline V gene lookup returns CDR1 SQVTM and CDR2 ANQGSEA. The germline V and J ends were trimmed by 3 bases and 4 bases, with 15 bases remaining between them. The CDR3 sequence is 14 residues long.

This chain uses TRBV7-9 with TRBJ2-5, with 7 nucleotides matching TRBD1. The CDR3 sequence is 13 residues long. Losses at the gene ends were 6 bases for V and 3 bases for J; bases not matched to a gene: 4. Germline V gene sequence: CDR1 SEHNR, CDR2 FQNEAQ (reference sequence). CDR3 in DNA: TGTGCCAGCAGTAATCAGGGGGAAGAGACCCAGTACTTC. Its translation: CASSNQGEETQYF.

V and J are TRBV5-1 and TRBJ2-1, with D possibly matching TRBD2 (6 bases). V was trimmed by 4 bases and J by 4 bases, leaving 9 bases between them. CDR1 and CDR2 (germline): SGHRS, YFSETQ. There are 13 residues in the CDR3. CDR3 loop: CASSGEVYNEQFF. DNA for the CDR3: TGCGCCAGCAGCGGGGAGGTATACAATGAGCAGTTCTTC.